This record covers a single T cell receptor beta chain. The patients with Susac syndrome satisfied recently defined diagnostic criteria for either definite or probable disease. Both CD4+ and CD8+ T cells were negatively isolated, and TEMRA cells underwent FACS enrichment. An input of roughly 0.5 to 1 ug of RNA was subjected to reverse transcription using random hexamers. immunoSEQ multiplex PCR amplified TCR beta CDR3 across 54 Vbeta, 13 Jbeta. TCRdb re-analysed the immunoSEQ multiplex PCR reads in MiXCR, keeping a single row per CDR3 protein. The sample lists roughly 200,000 distinct CDR3 sequences; about 93% were seen once. The sample originates from a study of CD8 T cells in Susac syndrome. Study-level information: At the time their blood was drawn, patients with Susac syndrome were either therapy-naive, on corticosteroids (with some of them also receiving intravenous immunoglobulin), or on intravenous immunoglobulin alone.

The CDR3 has 14 residues. Germline assignment: CDR1 DFQATT and CDR2 SNEGSKA (reference sequence). V trimming: 0 bases; J trimming: 7 bases; junction bases outside the gene matches: 9. The V call is TRBV20-1, the J call TRBJ2-7; 7 nucleotides match TRBD2. This TCR came from a human donor with Susac syndrome. Specimen: CD4+ T cells from PBMCs. CDR3 region: CSARDLGRMGEQYF. In DNA form, the CDR3 reads TGCAGTGCTAGAGATCTCGGGAGGATGGGAGAGCAGTACTTC.